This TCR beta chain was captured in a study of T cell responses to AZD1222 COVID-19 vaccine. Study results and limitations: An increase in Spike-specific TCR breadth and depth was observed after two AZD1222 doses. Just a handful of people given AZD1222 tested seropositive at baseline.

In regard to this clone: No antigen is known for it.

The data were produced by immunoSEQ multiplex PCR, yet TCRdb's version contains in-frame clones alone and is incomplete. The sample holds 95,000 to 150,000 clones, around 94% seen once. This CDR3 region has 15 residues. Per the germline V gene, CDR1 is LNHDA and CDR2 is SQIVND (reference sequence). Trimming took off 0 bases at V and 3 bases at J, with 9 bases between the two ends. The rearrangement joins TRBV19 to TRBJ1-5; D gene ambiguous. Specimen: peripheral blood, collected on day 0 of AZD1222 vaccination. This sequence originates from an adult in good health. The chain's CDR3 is CASSIEDGNNQPQHF. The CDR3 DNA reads TGTGCCAGTAGTATAGAGGACGGAAACAATCAGCCCCAGCATTTT.